This entry concerns a single T cell receptor (beta chain). From germline, CDR1 is SGHDT and CDR2 YYEEEE. This CDR3 region has 11 residues. Between the trimmed V and J ends, which lost 5 bases and 3 bases, there was a span of 5 bases. TCRdb's copy holds only in-frame clones and misses some; the assay was immunoSEQ multiplex PCR. The sample has more than 95,000 clones, approximately 90% seen once. This specimen comes from a study of control samples from healthy donors and cancer patients. The receptor's source is a woman in her 70s in good health. The chain combines TRBV5-6 with TRBJ1-1; D not resolved. The specimen sequenced was blood. CDR3: CASSRDTEAFF. The CDR3 DNA is TGTGCCAGCAGTAGAGACACTGAAGCTTTCTTT.